The 8 T cell receptor beta chains presented below share a single source sample, sequenced in a study of blood T cell repertoires in COVID-19. The protocol was immunoSEQ multiplex PCR, while the TCRdb copy is restricted to in-frame clones and leaves out a portion. The sample yields a few hundred thousand clones, 75% to 90% seen once. Sequenced material: peripheral blood. These receptors were taken from a woman aged 55 to 70 with COVID-19, enrolled during active disease.

The V gene is TRBV29-1, the J gene TRBJ2-7; D might be TRBD2 (6 bases). The CDR3 is 15 residues long. V lost 2 bases and J 0 bases, leaving 14 bases between the germline ends. Germline V gives CDR1 SQVTM, CDR2 ANQGSEA. In DNA, the CDR3 is TGCAGCGTTGAAACCCGACGGGGGTCCTCCTACGAGCAGTACTTC. Its protein is CSVETRRGSSYEQYF.

The chain carries TRBV24-1 and TRBJ1-2, with 12 bases lining up with TRBD1. This CDR3 contains 16 residues. Germline CDR1 KGHDR, CDR2 SFDVKD. V shed 7 bases, J shed 3 bases, and the junction held 8 bases outside the gene matches. CDR3 bases: TGTGCCACCAGGGAGATGGGACAGGGGGCGGACTATGGCTACACCTTC. Protein: CATREMGQGADYGYTF.

V usage is TRBV29-1 and J usage is TRBJ1-1, with 8 bases that match TRBD1. Germline values: CDR1 SQVTM, CDR2 ANQGSEA. V shed 6 bases, J shed 6 bases, and the junction held 15 bases outside the gene matches. The CDR3 length is 15 residues. The CDR3 sequence: CSVTQGASAIAEAFF. In DNA, the CDR3 is TGCAGCGTCACTCAGGGGGCCTCTGCGATCGCTGAAGCTTTCTTT.

J is TRBJ1-1 and V is TRBV5-6, with D possibly matching TRBD1 (6 bases). Per the germline V gene, CDR1 is SGHDT and CDR2 is YYEEEE. The CDR3 sequence is 12 residues long. The V and J ends lost 0 bases and 11 bases respectively, with 11 bases between them. The CDR3 nucleotides are TGTGCCAGCAGCTTGGCAGGGGTATGGGCTTTCTTT. This codes for CASSLAGVWAFF.

The chain uses TRBV27 and TRBJ2-7; the D is unclear. The CDR3 covers 14 residues. V dropped 3 bases and J dropped 0 bases, with 9 bases sitting between them. Per germline, CDR1 MNHEY and CDR2 SMNVEV (reference sequence). The CDR3 nucleotides read TGTGCCAGCAGTTTTATGCCAGACTCCTACGAGCAGTACTTC. It codes for CASSFMPDSYEQYF.

This clone came up many times. CDR3 protein: CASSRRGSWNGYTF. The CDR3 DNA sequence: TGTGCCAGCAGCCGCCGCGGAAGTTGGAATGGCTACACCTTC. V usage is TRBV9 and J usage is TRBJ1-2; D is ambiguous. The CDR3 runs 14 residues. Germline CDR1 SGDLS, CDR2 YYNGEE. V was pared by 4 bases and J by 6 bases, with 16 bases between.

The V and J genes are TRBV3-1 (or the pseudogene TRBV3-2) and TRBJ1-3; D possibly corresponds to TRBD1 (6 bases). This CDR3 is 14 amino acids long. Trimming removed 4 bases at V and 4 bases at J, with 11 bases between. Germline V lookup: CDR1 LGHDT, CDR2 YNNKEL (reference sequence). The CDR3 DNA reads TGTGCCAGCAGCCCATACAGGGCGGGAAACACCATATATTTT. This codes for CASSPYRAGNTIYF.

The chain has TRBV10-3 and TRBJ1-1, with unresolved D. The CDR3 is 15 amino acids. Germline CDR1 ENHRY, CDR2 SYGVKD. The V gene lost 3 bases and the J gene lost 4 bases, with 15 bases spanning the gap. The CDR3 nucleotides are TGTGCCATCAGTGATGGCGGGGTGAGAGGCACTGAAGCTTTCTTT. Translating gives CAISDGGVRGTEAFF.